These 7 T cell receptor beta chains were all obtained from the same sample, sequenced in a study of T-cell memory formation after mild COVID-19. TCRdb re-derived calls from the 5' RACE reads in MiXCR, one entry per CDR3 protein. The sample lists some 600,000 distinct CDR3 sequences, 15% to 20% seen once, with approximately 8.1% in the top ten. Sample: PBMCs or a T cell subset sorted from them (not recorded which). Receptors were obtained from an adult woman who had mild COVID-19 (a few samples of this study predate the infection). Cell type and time point are not known.

The chain uses TRBV6-2 or TRBV6-3 and TRBJ2-5; 7 bases match TRBD1. From germline, CDR1 is MNHEY and CDR2 SVGEGT. The CDR3 totals 17 residues. Losses at the gene ends were 5 bases for V and 6 bases for J; bases not matched to a gene: 18. The CDR3: CASSRRPITTGAQTQYF. The CDR3 DNA is TGTGCCAGCAGTCGCCGACCGATTACTACAGGGGCACAGACCCAGTACTTC.

This clonotype has only a few counts. This rearrangement joins TRBV12-3 or TRBV12-4 to TRBJ2-5; no firm D call. The CDR3 spans 15 residues. V dropped 1 base and J dropped 2 bases, with 11 bases sitting between them. CDR3 coding DNA: TGTGCCAGCAGTTTAGGTCGGAATTTTCAAGAGACCCAGTACTTC. Protein sequence: CASSLGRNFQETQYF.

V usage is TRBV3-1 and J usage is TRBJ2-7; D is uncertain. The V gene's germline CDR1 is LGHDT and CDR2 YNNKEL (reference sequence). CDR3 length: 13 residues. The V end lost 2 bases, the J end lost 2 bases, and 7 bases lay between the germline ends. The CDR3 DNA sequence: TGTGCCAGCAGCCAAACGTCCGCCTACGAGCAGTACTTC. Protein: CASSQTSAYEQYF.

V usage is TRBV15 and J usage is TRBJ1-1, with TRBD1 matching over 8 bases. From germline, CDR1 is LNHNV and CDR2 YYDKDF (reference sequence). This CDR3 comprises 16 residues. V lost 3 bases, J lost 1 base, and 7 bases stayed unmatched. The CDR3, as DNA: TGTGCCACCAGCAGCGGACAGGGAGTAACGAACACTGAAGCTTTCTTT. The encoded protein is CATSSGQGVTNTEAFF.

This clonotype was counted only a few times. This chain connects TRBV5-1 to TRBJ1-1, with 7 positions matching TRBD1. The CDR3 spans 15 residues. From germline, CDR1 is SGHRS and CDR2 YFSETQ. Trimming took 0 bases from V and 1 from J; bases not matched to a gene: 3. This CDR3 reads CASSLEAGGNTEAFF. The CDR3 region has the DNA TGCGCCAGCAGCTTGGAGGCAGGGGGGAACACTGAAGCTTTCTTT.

This clonotype occurred once. V gene TRBV7-8 combines with J gene TRBJ2-1; D not certain. Germline CDR1 reads SGHVS; CDR2 reads FQNEAQ. V lost 5 bases and J lost 10, with 12 bases in between. This CDR3 contains 12 residues. Here the CDR3 reads CASSIGAREQFF. The CDR3, as DNA: TGTGCCAGCAGCATAGGAGCGCGGGAGCAGTTCTTC.

CDR3 residues: CASSLGTSGSGYNEQFF. The CDR3 DNA reads TGCGCCAGCAGCCTCGGGACTAGCGGGAGCGGGTACAATGAGCAGTTCTTC. J is TRBJ2-1 and V is TRBV5-1, with TRBD2 identical over 14 bases. The CDR3 loop spans 17 amino acids. Germline assignment: CDR1 SGHRS and CDR2 YFSETQ. The V segment lost 4 bases and the J segment 4 bases; nucleotides outside the gene matches: 7.